The sequence of this T cell receptor (beta chain) was determined in a study of early T cells in non-severe SARS-CoV-2 infection. Study-wide context: Bulk RNA isolated from unsorted whole blood underwent sequencing; chains were not paired.

The CDR3 extends over 13 amino acids. CDR1 and CDR2 from the germline V gene are WNHNN and SYGVQD (reference sequence). The germline V and J ends were trimmed by 7 bases and 2 bases, with 11 bases remaining between them. Concerning this clonotype: The antigen remains unidentified.

In the library, individual cDNA molecules carried attached unique molecular identifiers. From the 5' RACE reads, TCRdb called clonotypes with MiXCR, one entry per CDR3 protein. The data hold 60,000 or so distinct CDR3 sequences, with over 10% observed a single time. Study conclusions and caveats: Anti-spike CD8 responses were favored by VDJdb matching, which missed private and CD4 specificities.

The receptor's source is an adult who was a healthcare worker with PCR-confirmed SARS-CoV-2 infection or an uninfected control (not recorded which). This chain joins TRBV10-1 and TRBJ1-1; D perhaps matches TRBD1 (6 bases). The sequences come from whole blood, collected at baseline. CDR3 sequence (DNA): TGCGCCAGCAAGAGTGGGGGCAACACTGAAGCTTTCTTT. Translating it yields CASKSGGNTEAFF.